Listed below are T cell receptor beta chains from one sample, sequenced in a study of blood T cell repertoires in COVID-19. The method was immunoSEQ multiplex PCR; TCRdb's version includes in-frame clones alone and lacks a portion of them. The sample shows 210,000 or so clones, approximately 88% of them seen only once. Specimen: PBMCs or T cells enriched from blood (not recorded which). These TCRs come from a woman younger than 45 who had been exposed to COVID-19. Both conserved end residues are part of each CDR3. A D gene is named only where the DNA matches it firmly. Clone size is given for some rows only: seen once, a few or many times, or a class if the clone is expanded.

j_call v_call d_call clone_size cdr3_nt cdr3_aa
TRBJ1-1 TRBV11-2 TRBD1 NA TGTGCCAGCAGCCCGGACAGGGAAGGGACTGAAGCTTTCTTT CASSPDREGTEAFF
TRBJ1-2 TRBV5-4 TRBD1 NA TGTGCCAGCAGCTTGGTTGGGACAGGGAGAAGATATGGCTACACCTTC CASSLVGTGRRYGYTF
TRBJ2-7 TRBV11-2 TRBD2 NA TGTGCCAGCAGCTTAAGGGGAGCGGGATCCACCTACGAGCAGTACTTC CASSLRGAGSTYEQYF
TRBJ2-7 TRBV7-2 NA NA TGTGCCAGCAGCGAGGCTGGCGGGACGTCCTACGAGCAGTACTTC CASSEAGGTSYEQYF
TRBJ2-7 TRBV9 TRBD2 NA TGTGCCAGCAGCGTAGGGTATAGCGGGAAAGACGAGCAGTACTTC CASSVGYSGKDEQYF
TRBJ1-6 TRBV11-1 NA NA TGTGCCAGCAAACAAGGGAGACATAATTCACCCCTCCACTTT CASKQGRHNSPLHF
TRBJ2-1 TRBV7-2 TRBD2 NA TGTGCCAGCAGCCGCCGGGCTAGCGGGAGCTCCTACAATGAGCAGTTCTTC CASSRRASGSSYNEQFF
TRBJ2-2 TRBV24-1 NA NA TGTGCCACCAGTGATCGGGGAGCGGTTGTTACCGGGGAGCTGTTTTTT CATSDRGAVVTGELFF
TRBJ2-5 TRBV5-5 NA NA TGTGCCAGCAGCTTGCAGGGAGGTGAGACCCAGTACTTC CASSLQGGETQYF
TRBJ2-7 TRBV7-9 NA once TGTGCCAGCAGCTTTCGTTCCAGGGACTCCTACGAGCAGTACTTC CASSFRSRDSYEQYF
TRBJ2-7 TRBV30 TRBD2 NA TGTGCCTGGAGTCTAGCGGGCCCCGGGGGCTACGAGCAGTACTTC CAWSLAGPGGYEQYF
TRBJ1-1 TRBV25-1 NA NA TGTGCCAGCAGTCGGTGGGGCGCCACTGAAGCTTTCTTT CASSRWGATEAFF
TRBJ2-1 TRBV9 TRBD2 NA TGTGCCAGCAGCGTAGACACTAGCGGATTAGTTGATGAGCAGTTCTTC CASSVDTSGLVDEQFF
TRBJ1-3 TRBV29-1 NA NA TGCAGCGTCGCGCGGGCAGCGGAAGGGACCATATATTTT CSVARAAEGTIYF
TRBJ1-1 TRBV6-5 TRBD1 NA TGTGCCAGCCGGAGACCGGGACAGACTTTCACTGAAGCTTTCTTT CASRRPGQTFTEAFF
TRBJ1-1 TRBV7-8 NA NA TGTGCCAGCAGCCCTCTAACTGAAGCTTTCTTT CASSPLTEAFF
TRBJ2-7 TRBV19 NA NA TGTGCCAGTAGCATCGGAGGTGTCCCCTACGAGCAGTACTTC CASSIGGVPYEQYF
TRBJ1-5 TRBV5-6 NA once TGTGCCAGCGCAAAGGCAGGTGGTGGGGGGGGACAGCCCCAGCATTTT CASAKAGGGGGQPQHF
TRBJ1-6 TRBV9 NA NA TGTGCCAGCAGCGTAGAGGGGTGGAATTCACCCCTCCACTTT CASSVEGWNSPLHF
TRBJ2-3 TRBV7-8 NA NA TGTGCCAGCAGCTCGGCCCCAAAGGGGCGGGTAGCGGCAGATACGCAGTATTTT CASSSAPKGRVAADTQYF
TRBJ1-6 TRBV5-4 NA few TGTGCCAGCAGCCCCGGAGCCGGAGATGGGAATTCACCCCTCCACTTT CASSPGAGDGNSPLHF
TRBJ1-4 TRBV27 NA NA TGTGCCAGCAGGTCGAATCCAGCAACTAATGAAAAACTGTTTTTT CASRSNPATNEKLFF
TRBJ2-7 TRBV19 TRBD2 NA TGTGCCAGTAGTATCCGGCTAGCGGGCCTGTACTCCTACGAGCAGTACTTC CASSIRLAGLYSYEQYF
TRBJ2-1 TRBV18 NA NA TGTGCCAGCTCACCACCTCTCGGGGTCCCCTACAATGAGCAGTTCTTC CASSPPLGVPYNEQFF
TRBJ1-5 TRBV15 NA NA TGTGCCACCAGCAGAGCCGGGGAGCATCAGCCCCAGCATTTT CATSRAGEHQPQHF
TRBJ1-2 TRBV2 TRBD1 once TGTGCCAGCAGTGAAGTCGGACAGGGCTATGGCTACACCTTC CASSEVGQGYGYTF
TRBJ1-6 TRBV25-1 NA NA TGTGCCAGCGCTCAAGGGGGCTCCTATAATTCACCCCTCCACTTT CASAQGGSYNSPLHF
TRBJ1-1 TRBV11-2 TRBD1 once TGTGCCAGCAGCTCCCGACAGGGACGCACTGAAGCTTTCTTT CASSSRQGRTEAFF
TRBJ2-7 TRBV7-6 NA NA TGTGCCAGCAGCTTAGGACCCCGAACAGGCACGGTCCACGAGCAGTACTTC CASSLGPRTGTVHEQYF
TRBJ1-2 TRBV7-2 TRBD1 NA TGTGCCAGCAGCTTAGTGGGACAGCAGGTCCTCTATGGCTACACCTTC CASSLVGQQVLYGYTF
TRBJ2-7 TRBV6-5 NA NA TGTGCCAGCAGCCAGGGTTCAGGCGAGCAGTACTTC CASSQGSGEQYF
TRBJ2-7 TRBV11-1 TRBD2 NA TGTGCCAGCAGCAAACTAGCGGGCGACCCGGGGGAGCAGTACTTC CASSKLAGDPGEQYF
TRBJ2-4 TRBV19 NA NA TGTGCCAGTAGTGCCGAAATCCCGGGGTTAGGGGCCAAAAACATTCAGTACTTC CASSAEIPGLGAKNIQYF
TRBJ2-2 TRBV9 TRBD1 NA TGTGCCAGCAGCGCCCTGGGACAGTACACCGGGGAGCTGTTTTTT CASSALGQYTGELFF
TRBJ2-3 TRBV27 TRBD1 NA TGTGCCAGCAGTCAACGACAGGGGTTCACAGATACGCAGTATTTT CASSQRQGFTDTQYF
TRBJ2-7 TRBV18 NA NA TGTGCCAGCTCACCCCGAGGGACATTCTCCTACGAGCAGTACTTC CASSPRGTFSYEQYF
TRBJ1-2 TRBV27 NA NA TGTGCCAGCAGTTTCAGGTCGGAAAGGTTCAACTATGGCTACACCTTC CASSFRSERFNYGYTF
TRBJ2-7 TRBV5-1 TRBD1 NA TGCGCCAGCAGCTGGGCCTTTGGGACAGGGAGTTTCGTTGTCCCCTACGAGCAGTACTTC CASSWAFGTGSFVVPYEQYF
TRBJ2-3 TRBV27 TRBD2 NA TGTGCCAGCAGTCCTAACATACTAGCGGGAGGGGCAGATACGCAGTATTTT CASSPNILAGGADTQYF
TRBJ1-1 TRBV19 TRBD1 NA TGTGCCAGTATGGCGGGCAGGGGGCTAATGAACACTGAAGCTTTCTTT CASMAGRGLMNTEAFF
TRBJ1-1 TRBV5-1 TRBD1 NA TGCGCCAGCAGCTTAACAGGGGGCGCTTACACTGAAGCTTTCTTT CASSLTGGAYTEAFF
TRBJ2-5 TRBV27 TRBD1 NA TGTGCCAGCAGTTTCGACAGGGGTCAAGAGACCCAGTACTTC CASSFDRGQETQYF